What follows are 16 T cell receptor beta chains derived from one specimen sequenced in a study of blood T cell repertoires in COVID-19. Some clones are missing from TCRdb's copy, which holds only in-frame ones; the method was immunoSEQ multiplex PCR. The sample carries about 43,000 clones, about 87% recorded once. The specimen was peripheral blood. These receptor sequences come from a man in his 60s with active COVID-19.

The V gene is TRBV14, the J gene TRBJ1-1; D gene unclear. The CDR3 has 13 residues. V was trimmed by 6 bases and J by 0 bases, leaving 8 bases between them. Germline CDR1 and CDR2: SGHDN and FVKESK. The CDR3, as DNA: TGTGCCAGCAGTCAATCCTTGAACACTGAAGCTTTCTTT. Translation gives CASSQSLNTEAFF.

The V call is TRBV5-1, the J call TRBJ1-6; D is unresolved. V was trimmed by 0 bases and J by 0 bases, leaving 13 bases between them. CDR3 length equals 18 residues. In germline, CDR1 is SGHRS, CDR2 YFSETQ. The CDR3 loop is CASSLAGVGRSYNSPLHF. Written as DNA, the CDR3 is TGCGCCAGCAGCTTGGCCGGGGTAGGGCGCTCCTATAATTCACCCCTCCACTTT.

The gene calls are TRBV5-1 and TRBJ1-6; 10 positions agree with TRBD1. This CDR3 is 17 amino acids long. Germline V gene data show CDR1 as SGHRS and CDR2 as YFSETQ. V dropped 3 bases and J dropped 10; count of bases not matched to a gene: 13. CDR3 in amino acids: CASSSRDRGFPGSPLHF. The CDR3, as DNA: TGCGCCAGCAGCTCCCGGGACAGGGGATTCCCTGGATCACCCCTCCACTTT.

In DNA form, the CDR3 reads TGTGCCAGTAGTATCCCTAGCGGGGGGTCAGATACGCAGTATTTT. It yields the protein CASSIPSGGSDTQYF. The rearrangement uses TRBV19 and TRBJ2-3, with 11 nucleotides matching TRBD2. Germline CDR1 is LNHDA and CDR2 is SQIVND (reference sequence). J lost 4 bases, V lost 3 bases, and 3 bases had no gene match. The CDR3 consists of 15 residues.

This clone was seen a few times. The chain is built from TRBV10-3 and TRBJ1-1; D call uncertain. Germline V gives CDR1 ENHRY, CDR2 SYGVKD. V gave up 8 bases and J gave up 1 base, with 11 bases separating them. The CDR3 is 13 residues long. CDR3 sequence: CAISGIENTEAFF. CDR3 coding DNA: TGTGCCATCTCAGGCATTGAGAACACTGAAGCTTTCTTT.

This chain joins TRBV6-4 and TRBJ2-3; TRBD2 aligns across 10 bases. CDR3 length: 15 amino acids. Per the germline V gene, CDR1 is MRHNA and CDR2 is SNTAGT. The junction had 6 bases not matched to a gene; V was cut back by 4 bases and J by 5 bases. The CDR3 here is CASSAESGGEDTQYF. CDR3 sequence (DNA): TGTGCCAGCAGTGCGGAGAGCGGGGGGGAAGATACGCAGTATTTT.

The chain links TRBV11-1 to TRBJ1-2; D not resolved. Deletions cut 5 bases from V and 5 bases from J, with 12 bases between. Per the germline V gene, CDR1 is SGHAT and CDR2 is FQDESV (reference sequence). CDR3 length: 13 residues. CDR3 coding DNA: TGTGCCAGCAGCCCGACTGTAAAGTATGGCTACACCTTC. This gives the protein CASSPTVKYGYTF.

This sequence joins TRBV2 and TRBJ2-1, with 10 bases lining up with TRBD2. Germline trimming cut 0 bases from V and 7 bases from J; bases unmatched to any gene: 3. The CDR3 is made up of 15 amino acids. Germline V gene lookup returns CDR1 SNHLY and CDR2 FYNNEI. CDR3 nucleotides: TGTGCCAGCAGTGAAGCAATAGCGGGGGGTAATGAGCAGTTCTTC. The encoded protein is CASSEAIAGGNEQFF.

This chain links TRBV6-2 or TRBV6-3 with TRBJ2-2, with no clear D. The germline V gene has CDR1 MNHEY and CDR2 SVGEGT. V lost 4 bases to trimming and J lost 1 base, with 4 bases between them. The CDR3 contains 13 residues. CDR3 bases: TGTGCCAGCAGTTTCAGGAACACCGGGGAGCTGTTTTTT. It is translated as CASSFRNTGELFF.

The CDR3 region has the DNA TGCAGCGTCGGGGGGGGAATAACCTACAATGAGCAGTTCTTC. It encodes CSVGGGITYNEQFF. This chain uses TRBV29-1 with TRBJ2-1, with TRBD2 matching 8 bases. The CDR3 is 14 residues long. Germline CDR1 is SQVTM and CDR2 is ANQGSEA. With V trimmed by 6 bases and J by 2 bases, 6 bases remained unmatched.

This clone was picked up one time. This chain links TRBV30 with TRBJ2-7; TRBD2 is a possible D gene (5 bases). Trimming pared 8 bases from V and 1 base from J, leaving 9 bases between. CDR3 length: 11 residues. Germline CDR1 reads GTSNPN; CDR2 reads SVGIG (reference sequence). CDR3 sequence reads: CAPDFSYEQYF. CDR3 sequence (DNA): TGTGCCCCGGACTTTTCCTACGAGCAGTACTTC.

The rearrangement uses TRBV15 and TRBJ2-7, with 8 positions matching TRBD1. The CDR3 is 14 amino acids. Germline lookup yields CDR1 LNHNV and CDR2 YYDKDF (reference sequence). The trim removed 3 bases at V and 7 bases at J, leaving 8 bases unmatched. The CDR3 nucleotides read TGTGCCACCAGCAGGAAGGCAGGGGGCGGTGAGCAGTACTTC. Its protein is CATSRKAGGGEQYF.

The chain uses TRBV5-8 and TRBJ2-5; D might be TRBD2 (6 bases). The ends were cut back, 4 bases at V and 2 bases at J, with 15 bases in the middle. Germline V gene lookup returns CDR1 SGHTS and CDR2 YDEGEE. The CDR3 is 15 residues long. The CDR3 DNA follows: TGTGCCAGCAGCCCGACCGGGGGACCTCAAGAGACCCAGTACTTC. Its translation: CASSPTGGPQETQYF.

The V and J genes are TRBV27 and TRBJ1-2; D gene uncertain. V was pared by 6 bases and J by 3 bases, with 11 bases between. CDR1 and CDR2 (germline): MNHEY, SMNVEV (reference sequence). This CDR3 region has 13 residues. The CDR3 DNA follows: TGTGCCAGCAGAGAGACACTTGACTATGGCTACACCTTC. Translating it yields CASRETLDYGYTF.

In nucleotides, the CDR3 is TGTGCCAGCAGCGTGGGAGGGACCGCCTACGAGCAGTACTTC. This codes for CASSVGGTAYEQYF. The chain has TRBV9 and TRBJ2-7, with 7 bases fitting TRBD2. The CDR3 sequence is 14 residues long. CDR1 SGDLS and CDR2 YYNGEE come from the germline V gene. Trimming removed 2 bases from V and 2 bases from J; junction bases left unmatched: 4.

The chain recombines TRBV2 with TRBJ1-6; D remains unclear. This CDR3 contains 16 residues. CDR1 is SNHLY, CDR2 FYNNEI, per germline. The V end was cut by 4 bases, the J end by 3 bases, with 13 bases between. The CDR3 coding sequence is TGTGCCAGCAGTGTAGGAGAGGGCGGCTATAATTCACCCCTCCACTTT. It yields the protein CASSVGEGGYNSPLHF.